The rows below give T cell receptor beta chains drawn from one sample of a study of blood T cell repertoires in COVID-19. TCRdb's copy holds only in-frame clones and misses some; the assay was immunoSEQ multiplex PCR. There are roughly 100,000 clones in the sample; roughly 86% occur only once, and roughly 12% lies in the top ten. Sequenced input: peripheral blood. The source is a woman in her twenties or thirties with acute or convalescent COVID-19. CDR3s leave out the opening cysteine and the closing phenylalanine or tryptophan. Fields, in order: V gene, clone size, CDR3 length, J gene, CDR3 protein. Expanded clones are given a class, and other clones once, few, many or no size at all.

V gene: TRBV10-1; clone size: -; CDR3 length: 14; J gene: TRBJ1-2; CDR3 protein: AGSVTKTGGHYGYT
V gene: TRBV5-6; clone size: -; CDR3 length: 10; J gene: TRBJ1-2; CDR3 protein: ASSSNVYGYT
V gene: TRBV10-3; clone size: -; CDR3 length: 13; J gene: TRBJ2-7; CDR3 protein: AISDGLSAGYEQY
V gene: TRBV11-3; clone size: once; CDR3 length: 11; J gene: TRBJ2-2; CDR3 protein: ASSYTFTGELF
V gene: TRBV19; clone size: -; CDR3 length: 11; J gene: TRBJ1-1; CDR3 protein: ASSIDRNTEAF
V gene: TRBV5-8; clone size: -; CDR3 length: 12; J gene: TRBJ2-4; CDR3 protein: ASSTTGLKNIQY
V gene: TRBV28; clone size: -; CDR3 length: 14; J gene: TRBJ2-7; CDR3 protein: ASSFSTRDRTYEQY
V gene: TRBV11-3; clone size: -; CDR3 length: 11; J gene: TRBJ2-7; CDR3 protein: ASSLLPRSEQY
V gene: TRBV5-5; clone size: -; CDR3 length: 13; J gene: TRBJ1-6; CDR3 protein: ASSLAVGEDSPLH
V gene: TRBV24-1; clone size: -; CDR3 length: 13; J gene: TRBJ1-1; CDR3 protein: ATHRVRGRRSEAF
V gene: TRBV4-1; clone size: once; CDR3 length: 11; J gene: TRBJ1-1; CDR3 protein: ASSPQVNTEAF
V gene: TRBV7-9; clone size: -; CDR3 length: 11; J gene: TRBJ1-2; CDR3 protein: ASSPDRGGGYT
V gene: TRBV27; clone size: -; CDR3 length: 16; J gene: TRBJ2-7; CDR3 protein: ASSSQPGQGTYRGEQY
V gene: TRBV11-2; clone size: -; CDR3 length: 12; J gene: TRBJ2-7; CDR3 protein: ASSLVRGSYEQY
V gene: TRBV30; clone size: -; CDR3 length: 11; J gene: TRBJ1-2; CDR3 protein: AWNDRFLYGYT
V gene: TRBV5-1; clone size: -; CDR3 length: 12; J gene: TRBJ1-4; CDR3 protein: ASSLTAPNEKLF
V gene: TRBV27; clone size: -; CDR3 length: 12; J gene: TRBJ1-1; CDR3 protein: ASSLGGASTEAF
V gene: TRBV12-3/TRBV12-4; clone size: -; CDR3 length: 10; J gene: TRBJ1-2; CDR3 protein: ASRRTGEGYT
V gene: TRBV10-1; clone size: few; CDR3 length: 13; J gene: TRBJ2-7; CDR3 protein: ASSPSSGQTYEQY
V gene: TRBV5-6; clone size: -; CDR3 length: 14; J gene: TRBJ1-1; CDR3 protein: ASRPQAGQGSTEAF
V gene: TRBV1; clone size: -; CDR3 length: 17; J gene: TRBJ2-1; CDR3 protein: TSSQELNYTLSSYNEQF
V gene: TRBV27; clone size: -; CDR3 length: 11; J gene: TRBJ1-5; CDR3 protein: ASSFLGGQPQH
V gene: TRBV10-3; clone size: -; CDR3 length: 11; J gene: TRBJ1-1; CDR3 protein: AITLTGNTEAF
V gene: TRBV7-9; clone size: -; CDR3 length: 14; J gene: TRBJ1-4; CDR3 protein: ASSLAVGRGNEKLF
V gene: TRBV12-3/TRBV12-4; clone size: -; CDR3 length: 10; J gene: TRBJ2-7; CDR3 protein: ASSRSSYEQY
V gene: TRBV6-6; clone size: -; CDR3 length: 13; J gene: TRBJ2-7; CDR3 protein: ASSSKTLTSHEQY
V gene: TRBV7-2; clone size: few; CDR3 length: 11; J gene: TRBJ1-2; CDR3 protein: ASTRQTGYGYT
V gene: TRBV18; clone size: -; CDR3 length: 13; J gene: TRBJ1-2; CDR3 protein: ASSSLPTSWLGYT